The rows below give T cell receptor beta chains drawn from one sample of a study of OX40 agonist ivuxolimab in advanced cancers. Data came from immunoSEQ multiplex PCR; TCRdb stores just in-frame clones and leaves some out. The sample shows about 64,000 clones, around 80% of them seen only once. Sequences were derived from CD4+ or CD8+ T cells sorted from blood, sampled in a trial of the OX40 agonist ivuxolimab. These TCRs come from an adult with an advanced solid tumor such as melanoma, head and neck, liver or kidney cancer. CDR3s include the opening cysteine and the closing phenylalanine or tryptophan. A D gene is named only where the DNA matches it firmly. Where a row states a size, it is once, few, many or the class of an expanded clone; other rows omit it.

D | size | J | V | DNA | CDR3
TRBD1 | once | TRBJ1-1 | TRBV6-1 | TGTGCCAGCAGTGGGTACGACAGGGGCGGAACTGAAGCTTTCTTT | CASSGYDRGGTEAFF
NA | few | TRBJ2-1 | TRBV7-6 | TGTGCCAGCAGCTTAGAAGAGGGGGGCCCCTACAATGAGCAGTTCTTC | CASSLEEGGPYNEQFF
TRBD1 | NA | TRBJ1-4 | TRBV7-6 | TGTGCCAGCACCCCCTCGCCGGGACAGGCCGGAGTGTTCGAAAAACTGTTTTTT | CASTPSPGQAGVFEKLFF
NA | NA | TRBJ1-2 | TRBV7-9 | TGTGCCAGCAGCTTAGCGGACGGGAACTATGGCTACACCTTC | CASSLADGNYGYTF
NA | NA | TRBJ2-2 | TRBV11-2 | TGTGCCAGCAGCTTATCCAGCTTCACCGGGGAGCTGTTTTTT | CASSLSSFTGELFF
NA | NA | TRBJ2-3 | TRBV6-6 | TGTGCCAGCAGCCGGGGGATCGGTAGCACAGATACGCAGTATTTT | CASSRGIGSTDTQYF
NA | NA | TRBJ2-7 | TRBV9 | TGTGCCAGCAGCGTAGACGAGGGGAAGGACTACGAGCAGTACTTC | CASSVDEGKDYEQYF
NA | NA | TRBJ1-2 | TRBV7-9 | TGTGCCAGCAGCTCCAGGGAATATGGCTACACCTTC | CASSSREYGYTF
TRBD1 | NA | TRBJ1-2 | TRBV28 | TGTGCCAGCAGTAACGCCCGGCTGACAGGGTTTGGCTACACCTTC | CASSNARLTGFGYTF
NA | NA | TRBJ1-2 | TRBV5-6 | TGTGCCAGCAGCTTGGCCCCGGGTAGGGCGTATGGCTACACCTTC | CASSLAPGRAYGYTF
TRBD1 | medium-sized | TRBJ1-5 | TRBV19 | TGTGCCAGTAGCGGACAGGGGCCCATCCATTTT | CASSGQGPIHF
NA | NA | TRBJ1-1 | TRBV2 | TGTGCCAGCAGTGAGGGAGAGGACACTGAAGCTTTCTTT | CASSEGEDTEAFF
NA | once | TRBJ2-1 | TRBV6-6 | TGTGCCAGCAGTCAGGGGCCGGGACATAATGAGCAGTTCTTC | CASSQGPGHNEQFF
NA | NA | TRBJ1-1 | TRBV6-5 | TGTGCCAGCACCCCCTCACCCGACAGTAAAGCTTTCTTT | CASTPSPDSKAFF
NA | NA | TRBJ2-5 | TRBV4-1 | TGCGCCAGCAGCCACCACCGCGAGACCCAGTACTTC | CASSHHRETQYF
NA | NA | TRBJ1-1 | TRBV18 | TGTGCCAGCTCACCTTACCGTAAGGAAGTCGGGACTGAAGCTTTCTTT | CASSPYRKEVGTEAFF
NA | NA | TRBJ2-1 | TRBV2 | TGTGCCAGCAGTGAAGGGGTCTCGAGGGGCAATGAGCAGTTCTTC | CASSEGVSRGNEQFF
NA | NA | TRBJ1-2 | TRBV7-9 | TGTGCCAGCAGCTTAGCAGGAATAATGGGTGGCTACACCTTC | CASSLAGIMGGYTF
TRBD2 | NA | TRBJ2-5 | TRBV7-7 | TGTGCTAGCAGCTTTACTAGCGGCCAAGAGACCCAGTACTTC | CASSFTSGQETQYF
TRBD1 | NA | TRBJ2-7 | TRBV28 | TGTGCCAGCAGTTCCCGACAGGGTGTCCACGAGCAGTACTTC | CASSSRQGVHEQYF
NA | few | TRBJ1-1 | TRBV7-3 | TGTGCCAGCAGCTTAACGGGAGGGAACACTGAAGCTTTCTTT | CASSLTGGNTEAFF
NA | NA | TRBJ1-3 | TRBV10-3 | TGTGCCATCAAAGGGCGCGAACCTGGAAACACCATATATTTT | CAIKGREPGNTIYF
NA | NA | TRBJ1-2 | TRBV30 | TGTGCCTGGAGTGTAGGGGTGGGCTACACCTTC | CAWSVGVGYTF
NA | NA | TRBJ1-2 | TRBV13 | TGTGCCAGCAGCTTAGAAGGCAGGACCTATGGCTACACCTTC | CASSLEGRTYGYTF
TRBD1 | NA | TRBJ2-5 | TRBV5-6 | TGTGCCAGCACCAATTGGGACAGGGCTCAAGAGACCCAGTACTTC | CASTNWDRAQETQYF
NA | NA | TRBJ2-1 | TRBV29-1 | TGCAGCGTTGAAGAGGGGTGGCTGCAGTCGAATGAGCAGTTCTTC | CSVEEGWLQSNEQFF
NA | NA | TRBJ2-1 | TRBV5-1 | TGCGCCAGCAGCTTGGCCAGCATGACTGAGCAGTTCTTC | CASSLASMTEQFF
TRBD2 | NA | TRBJ2-2 | TRBV7-2 | TGTGCCAGCAGGTCAACTAGCGGGAGGTCGGCCGGGGAGCTGTTTTTT | CASRSTSGRSAGELFF
NA | few | TRBJ1-1 | TRBV5-1 | TGCGCCAGCAGCGGCGCGCAGGGATCGGGCACTGAAGCTTTCTTT | CASSGAQGSGTEAFF
NA | NA | TRBJ2-7 | TRBV2 | TGTGCCAGCAGGACAATTCGGACCCTTTTCGGGCAGTACTTC | CASRTIRTLFGQYF
NA | NA | TRBJ2-1 | TRBV6-6 | TGTGCCAGCAGTTCCCCGGGCAGGCGCGATGAGCAGTTCTTC | CASSSPGRRDEQFF
TRBD2 | NA | TRBJ2-3 | TRBV18 | TGTGCCAGCTCACCACGGTTCCTAGCGGGGGGCATTACAGATACGCAGTATTTT | CASSPRFLAGGITDTQYF
NA | NA | TRBJ1-1 | TRBV6-5 | TGTGCCAGCACCCCGGAGGGGGTAGGAGAAGCTTTCTTT | CASTPEGVGEAFF
TRBD2 | once | TRBJ2-1 | TRBV7-6 | TGTGCCAGCAGCTTATCACCTCGACTAGCGGGAGTGAGGGTGAATGAGCAGTTCTTC | CASSLSPRLAGVRVNEQFF
TRBD1 | NA | TRBJ2-6 | TRBV19 | TGTGCCAGTAGTATCTTTCGGACAGGGACTTCTAGCTCTGGGGCCAACGTCCTGACTTTC | CASSIFRTGTSSSGANVLTF
NA | medium-sized | TRBJ2-1 | TRBV20-1 | TGCAGTGCTAGAGGGGACAATGAGCAGTTCTTC | CSARGDNEQFF
TRBD2 | NA | TRBJ2-2 | TRBV18 | TGTGCCAGCTCACCATGGCTAGCGGGGAACACCGGGGAGCTGTTTTTT | CASSPWLAGNTGELFF
NA | once | TRBJ2-7 | TRBV2 | TGTGCCAGCAGTGAAACGTTCTCCTACGAGCAGTACTTC | CASSETFSYEQYF
NA | NA | TRBJ2-1 | TRBV21-1 | TGTGCCAGCAGCAAAGCCTCCCGCGGTAGCGGAGTCTACAATGAGCAGTTCTTC | CASSKASRGSGVYNEQFF
NA | NA | TRBJ1-1 | TRBV5-5 | TGTGCCAGCAGCTTGGTAAGGAACACTGAAGCTTTCTTT | CASSLVRNTEAFF